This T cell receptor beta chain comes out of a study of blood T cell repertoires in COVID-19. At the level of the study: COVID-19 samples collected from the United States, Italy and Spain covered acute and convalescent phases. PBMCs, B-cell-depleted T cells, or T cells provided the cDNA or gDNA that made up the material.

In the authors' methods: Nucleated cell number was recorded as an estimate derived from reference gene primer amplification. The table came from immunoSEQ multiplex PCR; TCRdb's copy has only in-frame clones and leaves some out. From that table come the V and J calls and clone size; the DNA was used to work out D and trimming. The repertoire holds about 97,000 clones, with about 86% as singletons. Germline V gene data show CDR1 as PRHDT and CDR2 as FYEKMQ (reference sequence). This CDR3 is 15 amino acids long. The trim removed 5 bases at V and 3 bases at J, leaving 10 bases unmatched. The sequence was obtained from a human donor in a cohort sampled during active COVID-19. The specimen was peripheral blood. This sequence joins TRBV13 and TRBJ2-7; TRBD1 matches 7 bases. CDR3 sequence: CASSPLGGSNYEQYF. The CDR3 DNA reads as TGTGCCAGCAGCCCCCTAGGGGGCTCGAACTACGAGCAGTACTTC.